This TCR beta chain was captured by sequencing in a study of blood T cell repertoires in COVID-19. Study-level information: Collection of acute and convalescent COVID-19 samples took place in the United States, Italy and Spain.

This clone has just one count. Source study methods: Amplifying reference gene primers gave estimates of nucleated cell counts. Method: immunoSEQ multiplex PCR; TCRdb's copy keeps in-frame clones and lacks some. Clone size and V and J calls were adopted from that table, with D and trimming inferred from the DNA. The table lists around 180,000 clones, about 81% of them singletons. V lost 2 bases and J lost 12, with 8 bases in between. Germline CDR1 is LNHDA and CDR2 is SQIVND (reference sequence). The CDR3 is 12 residues long. The TCR originated in a woman aged 80 or older with COVID-19, enrolled during active disease. The rearrangement links TRBV19 to TRBJ1-6, with D unresolved. The source material was peripheral blood. The CDR3 DNA follows: TGTGCCAGTAGTATACTGCGGGGACCCCTCCACTTT. This encodes CASSILRGPLHF.